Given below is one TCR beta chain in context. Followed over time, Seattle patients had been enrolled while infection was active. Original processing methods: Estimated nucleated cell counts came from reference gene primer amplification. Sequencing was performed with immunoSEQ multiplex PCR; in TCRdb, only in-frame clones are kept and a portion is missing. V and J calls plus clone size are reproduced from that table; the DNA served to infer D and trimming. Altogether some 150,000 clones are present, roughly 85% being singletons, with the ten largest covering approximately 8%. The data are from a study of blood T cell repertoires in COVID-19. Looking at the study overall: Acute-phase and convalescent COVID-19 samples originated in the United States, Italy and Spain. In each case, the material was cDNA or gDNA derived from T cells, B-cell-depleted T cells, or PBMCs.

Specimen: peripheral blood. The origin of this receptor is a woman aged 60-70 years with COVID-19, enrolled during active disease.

The CDR3 spells CASHPEGGNLYEQYF. CDR3 bases: TGTGCCAGCCACCCCGAAGGAGGGAACCTCTACGAGCAGTACTTC. The chain recombines TRBV6-5 with TRBJ2-7; possible D gene TRBD2, 6 bases. The germline V gene encodes CDR1 MNHEY and CDR2 SVGAGI. The CDR3 totals 15 residues. The V end was cut by 8 bases, the J end by 3 bases, with 20 bases between.